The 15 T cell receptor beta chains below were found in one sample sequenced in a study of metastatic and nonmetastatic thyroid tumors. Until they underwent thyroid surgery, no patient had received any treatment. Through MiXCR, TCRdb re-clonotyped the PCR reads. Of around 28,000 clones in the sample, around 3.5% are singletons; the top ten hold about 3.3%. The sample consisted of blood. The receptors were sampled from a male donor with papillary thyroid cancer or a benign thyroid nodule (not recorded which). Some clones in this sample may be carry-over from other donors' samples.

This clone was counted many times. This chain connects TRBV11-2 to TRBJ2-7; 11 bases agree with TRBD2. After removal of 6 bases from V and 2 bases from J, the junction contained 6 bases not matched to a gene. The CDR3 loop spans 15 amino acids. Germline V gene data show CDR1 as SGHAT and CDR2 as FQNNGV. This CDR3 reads CASRPGLAATYEQYF. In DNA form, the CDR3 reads TGTGCCAGCAGACCGGGACTAGCGGCCACCTACGAGCAGTACTTC.

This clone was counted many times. The CDR3 is CATSRDHSGANVLTF. The CDR3 DNA reads TGTGCCACCAGCAGAGACCACTCTGGGGCCAACGTCCTGACTTTC. The rearrangement links TRBV15 to TRBJ2-6, with no clear D. The CDR3 loop spans 15 amino acids. V shed 0 bases and J shed 0 bases, with 3 bases lying between them. Per germline, CDR1 LNHNV and CDR2 YYDKDF (reference sequence).

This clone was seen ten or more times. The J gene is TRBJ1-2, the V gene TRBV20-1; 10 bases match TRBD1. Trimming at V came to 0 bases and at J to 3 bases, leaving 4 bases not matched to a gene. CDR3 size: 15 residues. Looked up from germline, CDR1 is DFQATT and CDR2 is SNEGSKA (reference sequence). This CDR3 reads CSARDLGQGDYGYTF. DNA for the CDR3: TGCAGTGCTAGAGATCTAGGACAGGGGGACTATGGCTACACCTTC.

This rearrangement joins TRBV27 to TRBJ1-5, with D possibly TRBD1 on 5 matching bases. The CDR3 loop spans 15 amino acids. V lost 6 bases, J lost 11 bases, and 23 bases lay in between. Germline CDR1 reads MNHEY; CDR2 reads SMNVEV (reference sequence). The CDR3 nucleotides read TGTGCCAGCAGCCCGACGGGGGTGGGCAACCAGACCCAGCATTTT. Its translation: CASSPTGVGNQTQHF.

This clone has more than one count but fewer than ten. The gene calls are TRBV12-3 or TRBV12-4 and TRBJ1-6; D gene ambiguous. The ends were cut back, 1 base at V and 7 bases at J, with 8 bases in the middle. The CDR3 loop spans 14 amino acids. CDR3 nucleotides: TGTGCCAGCAGTTTAGTTCCGGGCAATTCACCCCTCCACTTT. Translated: CASSLVPGNSPLHF.

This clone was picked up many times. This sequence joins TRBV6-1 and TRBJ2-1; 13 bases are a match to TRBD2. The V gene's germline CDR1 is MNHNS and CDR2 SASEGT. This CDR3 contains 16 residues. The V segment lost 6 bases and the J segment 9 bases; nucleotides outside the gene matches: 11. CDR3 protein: CASRGAGLAGVFEQFF. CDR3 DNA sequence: TGTGCCAGCAGGGGGGCCGGACTAGCGGGAGTATTTGAGCAGTTCTTC.

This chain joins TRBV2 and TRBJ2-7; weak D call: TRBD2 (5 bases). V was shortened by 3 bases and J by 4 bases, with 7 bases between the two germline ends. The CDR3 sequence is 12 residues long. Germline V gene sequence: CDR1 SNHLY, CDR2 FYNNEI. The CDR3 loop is CASSERVYEQYF. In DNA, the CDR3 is TGTGCCAGCAGTGAGCGGGTTTACGAGCAGTACTTC.

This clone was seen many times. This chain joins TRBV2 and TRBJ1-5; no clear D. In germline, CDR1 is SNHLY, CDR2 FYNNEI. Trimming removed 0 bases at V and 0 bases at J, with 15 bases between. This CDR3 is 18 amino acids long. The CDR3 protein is CASSEALWYEYSNQPQHF. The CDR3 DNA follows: TGTGCCAGCAGTGAAGCGCTTTGGTACGAATATAGCAATCAGCCCCAGCATTTT.

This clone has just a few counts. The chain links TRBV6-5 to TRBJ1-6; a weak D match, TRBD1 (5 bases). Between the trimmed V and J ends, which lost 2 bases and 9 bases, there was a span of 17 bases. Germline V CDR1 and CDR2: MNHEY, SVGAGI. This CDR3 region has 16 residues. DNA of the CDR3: TGTGCCAGCAGTTACCGCACTGGGACCCGGAGTTCACCCCTCCACTTT. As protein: CASSYRTGTRSSPLHF.

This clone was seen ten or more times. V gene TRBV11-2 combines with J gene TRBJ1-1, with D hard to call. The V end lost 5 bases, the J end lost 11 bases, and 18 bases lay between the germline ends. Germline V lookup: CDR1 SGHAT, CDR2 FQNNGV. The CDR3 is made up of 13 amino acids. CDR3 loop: CASSLLRAVGAFF. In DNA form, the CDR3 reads TGTGCCAGCAGCCTCCTCCGGGCGGTGGGGGCTTTCTTT.

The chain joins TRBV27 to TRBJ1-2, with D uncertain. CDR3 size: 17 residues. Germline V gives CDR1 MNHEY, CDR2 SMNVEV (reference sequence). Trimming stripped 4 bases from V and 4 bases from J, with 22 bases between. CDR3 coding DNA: TGTGCCAGCAGTTCGCGAATCAGCGGCGACTGGGGCTATGGCTACACCTTC. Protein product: CASSSRISGDWGYGYTF.

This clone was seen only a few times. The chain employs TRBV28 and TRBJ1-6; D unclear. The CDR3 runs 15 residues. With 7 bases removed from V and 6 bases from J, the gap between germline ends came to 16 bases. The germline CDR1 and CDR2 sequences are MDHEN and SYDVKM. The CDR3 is CASTLFGAGNSPLHF. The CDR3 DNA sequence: TGTGCCAGCACCCTCTTTGGTGCAGGTAATTCACCCCTCCACTTT.

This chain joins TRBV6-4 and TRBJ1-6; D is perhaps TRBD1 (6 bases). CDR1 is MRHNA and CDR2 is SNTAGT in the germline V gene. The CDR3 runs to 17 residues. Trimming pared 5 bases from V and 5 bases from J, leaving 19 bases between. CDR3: CASSYPQAGGHNSPLHF. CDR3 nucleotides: TGTGCCAGCAGTTACCCCCAGGCGGGGGGGCATAATTCACCCCTCCACTTT.

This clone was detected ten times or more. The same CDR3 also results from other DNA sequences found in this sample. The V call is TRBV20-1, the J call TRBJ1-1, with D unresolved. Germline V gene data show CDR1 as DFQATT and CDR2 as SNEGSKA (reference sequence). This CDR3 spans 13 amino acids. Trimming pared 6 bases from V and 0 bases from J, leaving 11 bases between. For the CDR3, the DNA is TGCAGTGCCCGCCCCCAAATGAACACTGAAGCTTTCTTT. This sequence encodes CSARPQMNTEAFF.

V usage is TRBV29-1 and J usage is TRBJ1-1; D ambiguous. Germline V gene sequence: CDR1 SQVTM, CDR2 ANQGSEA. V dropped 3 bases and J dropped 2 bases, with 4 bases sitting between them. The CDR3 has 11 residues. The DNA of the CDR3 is TGCAGCGTTGACAGAAACACTGAAGCTTTCTTT. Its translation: CSVDRNTEAFF.